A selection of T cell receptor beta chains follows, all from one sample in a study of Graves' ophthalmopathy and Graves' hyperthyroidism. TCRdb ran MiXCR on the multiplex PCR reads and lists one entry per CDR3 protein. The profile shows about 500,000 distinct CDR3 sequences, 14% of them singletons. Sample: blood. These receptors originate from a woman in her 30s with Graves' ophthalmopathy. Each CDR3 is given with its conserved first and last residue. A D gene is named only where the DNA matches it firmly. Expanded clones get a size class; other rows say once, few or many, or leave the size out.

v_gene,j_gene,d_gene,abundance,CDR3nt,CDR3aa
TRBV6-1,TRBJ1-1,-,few,TGTGCCAGCAGTGAAGTGGTGTGGGACCCATCGTTGCGAACTGAAGCTTTCTTT,CASSEVVWDPSLRTEAFF
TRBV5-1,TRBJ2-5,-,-,TGCGCCAGCAGAAGCGGCGGGACAGAGACCCAGTACTTC,CASRSGGTETQYF
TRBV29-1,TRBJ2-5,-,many,TGCAGCGTTGAATCCGGGGCGGGAGAGACCCAGTACTTC,CSVESGAGETQYF
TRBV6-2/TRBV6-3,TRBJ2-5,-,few,TGTGCCAGCAGTTATCGGCAAGAGACCCAGTACTTC,CASSYRQETQYF
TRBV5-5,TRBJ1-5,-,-,TGTGCCAGCAGCTTTATGGAGGGGCTGGGACAGCCCCAGCATTTT,CASSFMEGLGQPQHF
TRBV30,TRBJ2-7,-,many,TGTGCCTGGAGTGAAGGTAGCTACGAGCAGTACTTC,CAWSEGSYEQYF
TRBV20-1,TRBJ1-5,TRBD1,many,TGCAGTGCTAGCCCTTTCGGGACAGGGCCACATAGCAATCAGCCCCAGCATTTT,CSASPFGTGPHSNQPQHF
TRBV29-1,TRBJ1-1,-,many,TGCAGCGTGAGGGGAGGGGACACTGAAGCTTTCTTT,CSVRGGDTEAFF
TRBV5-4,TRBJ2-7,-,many,TGTGCCAGCAGCATAGACAGGACCACCTACGAGCAGTACTTC,CASSIDRTTYEQYF
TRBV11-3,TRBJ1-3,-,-,TGTGCCAGCAGCGAAAACTTTGGAAACACCATATATTTT,CASSENFGNTIYF
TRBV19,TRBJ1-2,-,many,TGTGCCAGTAGTATAGGACATATTAACTATGGCTACACCTTC,CASSIGHINYGYTF
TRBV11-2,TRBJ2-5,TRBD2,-,TGTGCCAGCAGCTTAGGGGGAGGGGTGCAAGAGACCCAGTACTTC,CASSLGGGVQETQYF
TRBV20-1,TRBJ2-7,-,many,TGCAGTGCTAGCCTTGACACCACCTACGAGCAGTACTTC,CSASLDTTYEQYF
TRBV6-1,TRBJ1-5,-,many,TGTGCCAGCAGTGAAGGGACAGTAATCAATCAGCCCCAGCATTTT,CASSEGTVINQPQHF
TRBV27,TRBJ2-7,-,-,TGTGCCAGCAGCGGGTTTTTGCCAAACTACGAGCAGTACTTC,CASSGFLPNYEQYF
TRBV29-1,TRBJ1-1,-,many,TGCAGCGCCACAAAAATGGGTCGCATGACGCATACTGAAGCTTTCTTT,CSATKMGRMTHTEAFF
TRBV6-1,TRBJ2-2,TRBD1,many,TGTGCCAGCAGTGAAGATAGGGGGCTCTGGAACACCGGGGAGCTGTTTTTT,CASSEDRGLWNTGELFF
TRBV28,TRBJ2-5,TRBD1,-,TGTGCCAGCAGGAACAGGGGCGAAGAGACCCAGTACTTC,CASRNRGEETQYF
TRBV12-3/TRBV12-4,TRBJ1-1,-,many,TGTGCCAGCACCTTACGACAGGCAAAGAACACTGAAGCTTTCTTT,CASTLRQAKNTEAFF
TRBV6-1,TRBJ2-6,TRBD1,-,TGTGCCAGCAGGGGGACAGGGTTGTCTGGGGCCAACGTCCTGACTTTC,CASRGTGLSGANVLTF
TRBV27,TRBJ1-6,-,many,TGTGCCAGCAGACATCGGGGCACACCCCTCCACTTT,CASRHRGTPLHF
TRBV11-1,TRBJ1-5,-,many,TGTGCCAGCAGCATAACGGCGGACAGCTTCAATCAGCCCCAGCATTTT,CASSITADSFNQPQHF
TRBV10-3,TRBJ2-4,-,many,TGTGCCATCAGGGGCGATCCTAAAAACATTCAGTACTTC,CAIRGDPKNIQYF
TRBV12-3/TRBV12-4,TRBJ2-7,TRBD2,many,TGTGCCAGCAGCCCGGGACTAGCGTACGAGCAGTACTTC,CASSPGLAYEQYF
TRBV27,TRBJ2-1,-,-,TGTGCCAGCGGGTACTCAGGGATGAGTGAGCAGTTCTTC,CASGYSGMSEQFF
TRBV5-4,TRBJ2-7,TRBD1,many,TGTGCCAGCAGCTTGGCCACCTCCGGGACAGCTTCCTACGAGCAGTACTTC,CASSLATSGTASYEQYF
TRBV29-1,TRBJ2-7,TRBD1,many,TGCAGCGTTGATATTACGGGACAGGGTGCCGAGCAGTACTTC,CSVDITGQGAEQYF
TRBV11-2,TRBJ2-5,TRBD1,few,TGTGCCAGCAGCTTAGATCTCAGGGGGCGCGGGGAGACCCAGTACTTC,CASSLDLRGRGETQYF
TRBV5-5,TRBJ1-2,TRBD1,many,TGTGCCAGCAGCCGAGCGGGACAGACCAGCTATGGCTACACCTTC,CASSRAGQTSYGYTF
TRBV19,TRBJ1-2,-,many,TGTGCCAGTGGAAGTATTAACTATGGCTACACCTTC,CASGSINYGYTF
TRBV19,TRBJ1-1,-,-,TGTGCCAGTAGTATTGAGGGACATATGAACACTGAAGCTTTCTTT,CASSIEGHMNTEAFF
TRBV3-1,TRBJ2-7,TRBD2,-,TGTGCCAGCAGGCCTAGCGGGAGGGCCCTCGGAGAGCAGTACTTC,CASRPSGRALGEQYF
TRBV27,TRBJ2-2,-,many,TGTGCCAGCAGTTATCAGTGGGGCGGGGAGCTGTTTTTT,CASSYQWGGELFF
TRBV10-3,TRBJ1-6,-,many,TGTGCCATCAATGGGGAGCGAAATTCACCCCTCCACTTT,CAINGERNSPLHF
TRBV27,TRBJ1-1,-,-,TGTGCCAGCAGTTTAGGGGCAGGGGCAATGAACACTGAAGCTTTCTTT,CASSLGAGAMNTEAFF
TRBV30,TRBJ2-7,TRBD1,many,TGTGCCGGCGAGCCCGGGACAGACTACGAGCAGTACTTC,CAGEPGTDYEQYF
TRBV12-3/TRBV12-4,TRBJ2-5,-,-,TGTGCCAGCAGTTTAGCTCGGCTGGGGAAAGAGACCGAGTACTTC,CASSLARLGKETEYF
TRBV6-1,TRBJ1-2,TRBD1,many,TGTGCCAGCAGCACTCCAGGGGGCGGTCGGGGCGGCTACACCTTC,CASSTPGGGRGGYTF
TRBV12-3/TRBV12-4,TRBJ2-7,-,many,TGTGCCAGCAGCCTCGGACCTGTTTCCGAGCAGTACTTC,CASSLGPVSEQYF
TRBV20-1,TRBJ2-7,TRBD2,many,TGCAGTGCTGGGGGTCTAGCGGATTCCTACGAGCAGTACTTC,CSAGGLADSYEQYF
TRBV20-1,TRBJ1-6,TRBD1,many,TGCAGTGCTGGACAGGGTGGGGTTAATTCACCCCTCCACTTT,CSAGQGGVNSPLHF